The 19 T cell receptor beta chains below were found in one sample sequenced in a study of response to subunit inactivated influenza vaccine. TCRdb re-called the RT-PCR reads through MiXCR, storing one row per CDR3 protein. This sample has 710,000 or so distinct CDR3 sequences, with approximately 14% found just once. The sample consisted of PBMCs from blood, taken less than 13 days after vaccination. The source of these receptors is a middle-aged man who received an inactivated influenza vaccine.

At least ten counts were recorded for this clonotype. The rearrangement uses TRBV7-9 and TRBJ2-1; 12 nucleotides line up with TRBD2. The CDR3 contains 15 residues. J was trimmed by 6 bases and V by 3 bases; bases with no gene match: 3. From germline, CDR1 is SEHNR and CDR2 FQNEAQ (reference sequence). The CDR3 loop is CASSFTSGGLNEQFF. In nucleotides, the CDR3 is TGTGCCAGCAGCTTCACTAGCGGGGGGCTCAATGAGCAGTTCTTC.

This chain joins TRBV7-2 and TRBJ1-2, with TRBD1 as a possible D gene (5 bases). The CDR3 contains 14 residues. Trimming cost V 7 bases and J 1 base, with 13 bases left between them. Looked up from germline, CDR1 is SGHTA and CDR2 is FQGNSA. The CDR3 here is CASTLGAVNYGYTF. DNA for the CDR3: TGTGCCAGCACTCTAGGGGCTGTTAACTATGGCTACACCTTC.

This clonotype was seen a handful of times. This chain links TRBV20-1 with TRBJ2-7, with D uncertain. Between the trimmed V and J ends, which lost 0 bases and 6 bases, there was a span of 6 bases. Germline V gene lookup returns CDR1 DFQATT and CDR2 SNEGSKA (reference sequence). The CDR3 runs 11 residues. The CDR3 protein is CSARERPEQYF. CDR3 nucleotide sequence: TGCAGTGCTAGAGAACGGCCCGAGCAGTACTTC.

In this sample, this clonotype turned up a few times. V gene TRBV4-2 combines with J gene TRBJ1-6; TRBD1 matches at 9 bases. V lost 3 bases and J lost 16; bases outside the gene matches: 4. CDR1 LGHNA and CDR2 YNFKEQ come from the germline V gene. CDR3 length: 12 amino acids. The CDR3 coding sequence is TGTGCCAGCAGCCAGGCCGGGACAGGGCTCCACTTT. It encodes CASSQAGTGLHF.

This clonotype was seen more than once but under ten times. The rearrangement uses TRBV18 and TRBJ2-3, with 11 bases matching TRBD1. This CDR3 is built from 15 residues. Per germline, CDR1 KGHSH and CDR2 LQKENI. V dropped 3 bases and J dropped 4; count of bases not matched to a gene: 3. CDR3 sequence: CASSPGQGGADTQYF. In nucleotides, the CDR3 is TGTGCCAGCTCACCGGGACAGGGGGGCGCAGATACGCAGTATTTT.

This sequence joins TRBV20-1 and TRBJ2-2; no firm D call. The CDR3 loop spans 14 amino acids. Looked up from germline, CDR1 is DFQATT and CDR2 is SNEGSKA (reference sequence). Trimming removed 3 bases from V and 0 bases from J, with 8 bases in between. The CDR3 here is CSARKVANTGELFF. For the CDR3, the DNA is TGCAGTGCTAGGAAGGTCGCGAACACCGGGGAGCTGTTTTTT.

The V gene is TRBV7-2, the J gene TRBJ2-5, with a tentative D call TRBD2 (5 bases). The germline V gene has CDR1 SGHTA and CDR2 FQGNSA. Deletions cut 5 bases from V and 5 bases from J, with 9 bases between. CDR3 length equals 12 residues. In nucleotides, the CDR3 is TGTGCCAGCAGCCAGAGGGCGGAGACCCAGTACTTC. Translated: CASSQRAETQYF. The full variable domain, completed using reference TRBV7-2 and TRBJ2-5, is GAGVSQSPSNKVTEKGKDVELRCDPISGHTALYWYRQSLGQGLEFLIYFQGNSAPDKSGLPSDRFSAERTGGSVSTLTIQRTQQEDSAVYLCASSQRAETQYFGPGTRLLVL.

This clonotype turned up a few times. The J gene is TRBJ2-3, the V gene TRBV18; D remains ambiguous. V was cut by 3 bases and J by 1 base, with 8 bases left in between. The germline CDR1 and CDR2 sequences are KGHSH and LQKENI. This CDR3 is built from 14 residues. CDR3: CASSPPFRTDTQYF. DNA of the CDR3: TGTGCCAGCTCACCCCCGTTCCGCACAGATACGCAGTATTTT. The entire variable domain, with the rest obtained from reference TRBV18 and TRBJ2-3, is as follows: NAGVMQNPRHLVRRRGQEARLRCSPMKGHSHVYWYRQLPEEGLKFMVYLQKENIIDESGMPKERFSAEFPKEGPSILRIQQVVRGDSAAYFCASSPPFRTDTQYFGPGTRLTVL.

The J gene is TRBJ2-7, the V gene TRBV20-1; TRBD2 agrees at 12 bases. The CDR3 has 14 amino acids. Germline V gene sequence: CDR1 DFQATT, CDR2 SNEGSKA (reference sequence). The ends lost 6 bases at V and 2 bases at J; junction bases unmatched: 5. The CDR3, as DNA: TGCAGTGCAAGACTAGCGGGAGCTACCTACGAGCAGTACTTC. Translating gives CSARLAGATYEQYF.

The chain joins TRBV6-2 or TRBV6-3 to TRBJ2-3, with D possibly being TRBD2 (5 bases). V lost 1 base, J lost 2 bases, and 10 bases lay in between. This CDR3 has 15 amino acids. Germline CDR1 and CDR2: MNHEY and SVGEGT. The CDR3 spells CASSYYGGHTDTQYF. The CDR3 coding sequence is TGTGCCAGCAGTTACTACGGCGGGCACACAGATACGCAGTATTTT.

This clonotype was observed a handful of times. The chain joins TRBV20-1 to TRBJ2-3, with 14 bases lining up with TRBD2. CDR1 is DFQATT, CDR2 SNEGSKA, per germline (reference sequence). The junction had 10 bases not matched to a gene; V was cut back by 0 bases and J by 2 bases. This CDR3 contains 19 residues. CDR3 protein: CSARDWGTSGGRHTDTQYF. The CDR3 DNA follows: TGCAGTGCTAGAGATTGGGGGACTAGCGGGGGACGACACACAGATACGCAGTATTTT.

This clonotype was seen only a few times. This sequence joins TRBV29-1 and TRBJ1-2; D perhaps matches TRBD1 (5 bases). This CDR3 has 14 residues. CDR1 and CDR2 from the germline V gene are SQVTM and ANQGSEA. V was pared by 0 bases and J by 9 bases, with 17 bases between. CDR3 sequence reads: CSVEDKRGFDSYTF. CDR3 DNA: TGCAGCGTTGAAGATAAGAGGGGCTTTGATAGCTACACCTTC.

This clonotype was recorded many times. V gene TRBV12-3 or TRBV12-4 combines with J gene TRBJ2-2; 8 bases match TRBD1. There are 12 residues in the CDR3. Here the CDR3 DNA reads TGTGCGCTGGGACAGGACACCGGGGAGCTGTTTTTT. Amino acids: CALGQDTGELFF.

V is TRBV7-9 and J is TRBJ1-1, with a possible D match to TRBD1 (6 bases). Germline V gene sequence: CDR1 SEHNR, CDR2 FQNEAQ (reference sequence). CDR3 length: 17 residues. Between the trimmed V and J ends, which lost 5 bases and 6 bases, there was a span of 25 bases. CDR3 sequence reads: CASSPAMGGRLSPEAFF. CDR3 nucleotide sequence: TGTGCCAGCAGCCCCGCTATGGGGGGGCGACTGAGCCCTGAAGCTTTCTTT. Variable domain in full (rest from reference TRBV7-9 and TRBJ1-1): DTGVSQNPRHKITKRGQNVTFRCDPISEHNRLYWYRQTLGQGPEFLTYFQNEAQLEKSRLLSDRFSAERPKGSFSTLEIQRTEQGDSAMYLCASSPAMGGRLSPEAFFGQGTRLTVV.

The chain uses TRBV15 and TRBJ2-3; D gene ambiguous. This CDR3 comprises 15 residues. Trimming removed 1 base from V and 3 bases from J, with 11 bases in between. CDR1 and CDR2 from the germline V gene are LNHNV and YYDKDF (reference sequence). CDR3 in amino acids: CATSRVGIRTDTQYF. CDR3 coding DNA: TGTGCCACCAGCAGAGTAGGGATACGGACAGATACGCAGTATTTT. Combining the CDR3 with reference TRBV15 and TRBJ2-3 gives the whole variable domain DAMVIQNPRYQVTQFGKPVTLSCSQTLNHNVMYWYQQKSSQAPKLLFHYYDKDFNNEADTPDNFQSRRPNTSFCFLDIRSPGLGDTAMYLCATSRVGIRTDTQYFGPGTRLTVL.

There are a few counts of this clonotype. The V and J genes are TRBV5-1 and TRBJ2-1; TRBD1 agrees at 9 bases. Germline trimming cut 9 bases from V and 1 base from J; bases unmatched to any gene: 11. There are 16 residues in the CDR3. Germline V gene sequence: CDR1 SGHRS, CDR2 YFSETQ. The CDR3 loop reads CATSPGTGISYNEQFF. CDR3 in DNA: TGCGCCACTTCGCCGGGGACAGGGATTTCCTACAATGAGCAGTTCTTC. Complete variable domain (other parts from reference TRBV5-1 and TRBJ2-1): KAGVTQTPRYLIKTRGQQVTLSCSPISGHRSVSWYQQTPGQGLQFLFEYFSETQRNKGNFPGRFSGRQFSNSRSEMNVSTLELGDSALYLCATSPGTGISYNEQFFGPGTRLTVL.

The V call is TRBV7-7, the J call TRBJ2-7; D is possibly TRBD1 or TRBD2 (5 bases each). The CDR3 length is 15 residues. V was cut by 0 bases and J by 2 bases, with 11 bases left in between. From germline, CDR1 is SSHAT and CDR2 FNYEAQ (reference sequence). The CDR3 protein is CASSLASGPTYEQYF. The DNA for the CDR3 is TGTGCCAGCAGCTTAGCTTCGGGACCCACCTACGAGCAGTACTTC.

In its sample, this clonotype was seen a few times. The CDR3 protein is CSVPRPGPYYNEQFF. CDR3 nucleotide sequence: TGCAGCGTCCCCCGCCCGGGACCCTATTACAATGAGCAGTTCTTC. This sequence joins TRBV29-1 and TRBJ2-1; either TRBD1 or TRBD2 may fit D (5 bases each). Between the trimmed V and J ends, which lost 6 bases and 4 bases, there was a span of 19 bases. Germline CDR1 SQVTM, CDR2 ANQGSEA. There are 15 residues in the CDR3.

The chain has TRBV28 and TRBJ2-4, with D possibly TRBD1 on 6 matching bases. This CDR3 region has 12 residues. Between the trimmed V and J ends, which lost 6 bases and 4 bases, there was a span of 7 bases. CDR1 and CDR2 (germline): MDHEN, SYDVKM. CDR3 nucleotide sequence: TGTGCCAGCAGGCAGGGGAAAAACATTCAGTACTTC. It specifies CASRQGKNIQYF.